The T cell receptor (beta chain) described here comes from a study of regulatory T cells in long-lasting Graves disease (dated by TCRdb to about 2021). Broadly, across the study: Antithyroid drugs had been taken for less than 3 months by newly diagnosed Graves' disease patients. Patients with persistent Graves' disease were compared with patients with newly diagnosed Graves' disease using TCR sequencing and RNA sequencing of peripheral blood. The study was conducted in China and was registered as a clinical trial. A total of approximately 35 samples were covered by TCR sequencing, comprising some 13 persistent and about 20 newly diagnosed Graves' disease patients. The full study reports these points: The study examined only peripheral blood because the primary lesion, thyroid tissue, could not be accessed. The authors acknowledged the small sample size as a limitation that may reduce accuracy. Persistent Graves' disease patients showed lower TCR Shannon entropy and fewer highly expanded clones than newly diagnosed patients, suggesting clonal expansion. A larger number of public clonotypes was shared among persistent patients (fewer than 3,000) than among newly diagnosed patients (more than 850). Only the TCR beta chain was sequenced and analyzed.

A word on this clonotype: The antigen it recognizes is unknown. No much larger clone is present one base from it, and per-base qualities are unavailable.

The time point label, as the study defines it: newly diagnosed GD, antithyroid drugs for less than 3 months. For both TCR sequencing and RNA sequencing, RNA was extracted from PBMCs in TRIzol. The diagnosis of Graves' disease followed American Thyroid Association guidelines. Recruitment of patients was carried out at an endocrinology department in Xi'an, China. Each patient gave 7 to 9.5 milliliters of peripheral blood, collected in an EDTA anticoagulant tube. Ficoll Paque Plus density gradient separation was used to isolate PBMCs, and no further T cell sorting was performed. RNA quality was checked with an Agilent 2100 Bioanalyzer and agarose gel, and concentration with a NanoDrop 2000. Libraries were made using multiplex PCR. The sequencing machine was an Illumina HiSeq 4000. iRepertoire HTBI primers and Arm-PCR amplification of CDR3 regions were used to construct TCR beta libraries. Gel purification was performed on PCR products prior to sequencing. Under the source paper's analysis protocol: Across samples, fewer than 70 TRBV and 15 or so TRBJ segments were identified and used for gene usage analysis of CDR3 amino acid clonotypes. COPE and FqMerger were used to merge the filtered high-quality paired reads into contigs. BLAST was used to align contigs to IMGT TRBV, TRBD and TRBJ reference genes, with CDR3 defined following IMGT. Highly expanded clones were defined as clonotypes with a frequency above 0.1%. Shannon entropy served as the measure of repertoire diversity, while the Gini coefficient captured V-J evenness. Clonotypes shared by more than one individual were considered public. TCRdb reran the public reads through fastp at Q25 and MiXCR, keeping productive beta chains. When rows share a CDR3 protein, they turn into one entry using the most common DNA and genes. The V and J calls come from TCRdb's annotation, not from the publication. Within this sample are around 360,000 distinct CDR3 sequences, with 15% to 20% of them counted one time only. The ten biggest clones cover over 20% of the sample.

This same sample was also taken into another study, of T cells in Graves' hyperthyroidism and ophthalmopathy. The second investigation adds: Graves' hyperthyroidism was defined as stable when no progression to ophthalmopathy occurred over 18 months of follow-up. Hyperthyroidism patients were aged 18 to 65 years and newly diagnosed, with disease duration of less than 2 months. Patients with uncontrolled infections, other autoimmune diseases, pregnancy or lactation were excluded. Diagnoses relied on clinical symptoms, serum thyroxine and TRAb, thyroid ultrasound and orbital computed tomography. A first-round RT-PCR of the TCR CDR3 used the HTBI primer set with the Qiagen OneStep RT-PCR kit. Most expanded thyroid clonotypes (frequency above 0.001) were also found in blood, which suggests that blood repertoires may mirror thyroid immune responses. Ophthalmopathy was separated from stable hyperthyroidism by a 13 V-J signature model, with approximately 85% sensitivity and just over 81% specificity obtained in cross-validation and 80%/75% obtained in testing. In validation, the model predicted progression to ophthalmopathy with approximately 70% sensitivity and approximately 72% specificity, a median of approximately 6.7 months before onset. TCR V-J signatures able to tell the groups apart were searched for in a discovery cohort of 100 or so patients, of whom approximately 40 had Graves' ophthalmopathy and about 55 had stable Graves' hyperthyroidism. Prospective prediction of ophthalmopathy was tested in an independent validation cohort consisting of some 19 hyperthyroidism patients and some 15 patients who later progressed to ophthalmopathy. The approximately 90 discovery patients were randomly split 7:3 into training and test sets. In addition, the study compared T-cell repertoires in thyroid tissue and in blood from about 6 Graves' hyperthyroidism patients. After sampling, hyperthyroidism patients received methimazole starting at 30 mg daily, and ophthalmopathy patients received high-dose intravenous methylprednisolone. A second multiplex PCR round built the libraries, followed by size selection and purification. Libraries were sequenced paired-end with 100 bp reads on an Illumina HiSeq2000. SOAPnuke was used to process the raw data, throwing out any read that contained adapters or uncalled bases, had a mean Phred below 15, or lacked an exact constant-primer or identifier match. High-quality paired reads were merged using COPE v1.2.5, and each unique nucleotide sequence was defined as a clonotype. MiTCR v1.1 was used to align clonotypes to the IMGT TRBV, TRBD and TRBJ reference segments. Analysis was restricted to V-J combinations with a frequency above 0.0001, which covered 99% to 99.2% of repertoires. A TCS score was defined as the ratio between F50 (clonal expansion) and ExV (chaos), using BLOSUM62-based TCRdist between CDR3 peptides within each V-J. Welch's t-statistics and random forest reduced 514 V-J features to 13, which were used in a naive Bayes classifier (R e1071). Sample size was not statistically predetermined, and blinding of investigators to group allocation was not performed. TCR Vbeta CDR3 sequencing of approximately 140 peripheral blood samples (around 45 ophthalmopathy, 75 or so hyperthyroidism and approximately 17 progressor patients) is reported in the paper.

This TCR was recovered from a woman between 18 and 29 years old with Graves disease. Donor details come from another sample of the same person, matched by shared clones. The specimen was peripheral blood mononuclear cells (PBMCs), collected at new diagnosis, from a patient treated with antithyroid drugs.

The sequence in DNA is TGTGCCAGCAGCGCCAGACAGGGGATCAACACTGAAGCTTTCTTT. Translated, it gives CASSARQGINTEAFF. Recombination joined TRBV7-9 with TRBJ1-1, with 8 bases matching TRBD1. V trim: 5 bases; J trim: 2 bases; unmatched bases: 7. The germline V gene (reference sequence) provides CDR1 SEHNR and CDR2 FQNEAQ. The CDR3 contains 15 residues, cysteine and phenylalanine counted. CDR3 DNA only is kept here, 45 bases in frame from base 1.